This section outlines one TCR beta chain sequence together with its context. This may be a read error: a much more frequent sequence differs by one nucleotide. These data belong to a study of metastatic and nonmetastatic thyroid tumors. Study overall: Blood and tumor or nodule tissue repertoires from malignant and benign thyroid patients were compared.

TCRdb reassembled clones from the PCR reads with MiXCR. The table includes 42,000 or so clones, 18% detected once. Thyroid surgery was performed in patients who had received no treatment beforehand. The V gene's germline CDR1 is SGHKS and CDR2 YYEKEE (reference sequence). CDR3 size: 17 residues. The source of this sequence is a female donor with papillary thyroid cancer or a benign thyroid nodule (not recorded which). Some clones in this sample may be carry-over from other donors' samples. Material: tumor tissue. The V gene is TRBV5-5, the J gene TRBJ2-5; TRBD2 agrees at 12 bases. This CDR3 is CASSLPSGRALQDTQYF. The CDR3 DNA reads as TGTGCCAGCAGCTTGCCTAGCGGGAGGGCCCTCCAAGATACCCAGTACTTC.